A selection of T cell receptor beta chains follows, all from one sample in a study of T cell repertoires in cytomegalovirus infection. TCRdb analysed the reads with MiXCR anew, one entry per CDR3 protein. The table includes about 740,000 distinct CDR3 sequences, roughly 35% detected once. Material for sequencing was PBMCs. These receptors were collected from a human donor in good health (CMV status not recorded). Some clones in this sample may be carry-over from other donors' samples. The CDR3 runs from the conserved cysteine through the conserved F or W. Each record gives: V gene, J gene, D gene, clone size, CDR3 protein, CDR3 DNA. D genes are given only for firm matches. Clone size is not always given. Where it is, it says once, few, many or a class for expanded clones.

v_gene: TRBV12-3/TRBV12-4
j_gene: TRBJ1-1
d_gene: .
abundance: many
CDR3aa: CASCGRRGEAFF
CDR3nt: TGTGCCAGCTGTGGCCGGAGAGGAGAAGCTTTCTTT

v_gene: TRBV4-3
j_gene: TRBJ1-3
d_gene: .
abundance: few
CDR3aa: CASSQAGRNTIYF
CDR3nt: TGCGCCAGCAGCCAAGCGGGGCGGAACACCATATATTTT

v_gene: TRBV6-1
j_gene: TRBJ2-4
d_gene: .
abundance: few
CDR3aa: CASSEWTGTVSKNIQYF
CDR3nt: TGTGCCAGCAGTGAATGGACGGGAACTGTGTCCAAAAACATTCAGTACTTC

v_gene: TRBV7-9
j_gene: TRBJ1-1
d_gene: .
abundance: .
CDR3aa: CASSSRTGTESFF
CDR3nt: TGTGCCAGCAGCTCGCGAACAGGGACTGAATCGTTCTTT

v_gene: TRBV28
j_gene: TRBJ2-3
d_gene: .
abundance: .
CDR3aa: CASSLPSDRQSSTDTQYF
CDR3nt: TGTGCCAGCAGTTTACCCTCCGACAGACAGTCTAGCACAGATACGCAGTATTTT

v_gene: TRBV29-1
j_gene: TRBJ2-1
d_gene: .
abundance: .
CDR3aa: CSVEWGLGNEQFF
CDR3nt: TGCAGCGTTGAATGGGGGCTGGGCAATGAGCAGTTCTTC

v_gene: TRBV7-2
j_gene: TRBJ1-2
d_gene: .
abundance: many
CDR3aa: CASSSGPSNYGYTF
CDR3nt: TGTGCCAGCAGCTCGGGACCGTCTAACTATGGCTACACCTTC

v_gene: TRBV19
j_gene: TRBJ1-2
d_gene: TRBD1
abundance: .
CDR3aa: CASSARQGSDGYTF
CDR3nt: TGTGCCAGTAGTGCTAGACAGGGATCGGATGGCTACACCTTC

v_gene: TRBV28
j_gene: TRBJ2-1
d_gene: .
abundance: few
CDR3aa: CASSPDPAIYNEQFF
CDR3nt: TGTGCCAGCAGTCCCGACCCTGCGATTTACAATGAGCAGTTCTTC

v_gene: TRBV6-2/TRBV6-3
j_gene: TRBJ1-5
d_gene: .
abundance: few
CDR3aa: CASSYSGQSNQPQHF
CDR3nt: TGTGCCAGCAGTTACTCAGGACAGAGCAATCAGCCCCAGCATTTT

v_gene: TRBV25-1
j_gene: TRBJ2-7
d_gene: .
abundance: .
CDR3aa: CATEDRMGSYEQYF
CDR3nt: TGTGCCACCGAAGACAGGATGGGATCCTACGAGCAGTACTTC

v_gene: TRBV4-1
j_gene: TRBJ1-5
d_gene: .
abundance: .
CDR3aa: CASSQYTGLGQPQHF
CDR3nt: TGCGCCAGCAGCCAATATACAGGGTTAGGACAGCCCCAGCATTTT

v_gene: TRBV7-6
j_gene: TRBJ2-1
d_gene: .
abundance: .
CDR3aa: CASTDVVGVEQFF
CDR3nt: TGTGCCAGCACCGATGTTGTAGGTGTTGAGCAGTTCTTC

v_gene: TRBV7-2
j_gene: TRBJ2-2
d_gene: .
abundance: .
CDR3aa: CASSLDRTGGELFF
CDR3nt: TGTGCCAGCAGCTTAGACAGGACGGGCGGGGAGCTGTTTTTT

v_gene: TRBV27
j_gene: TRBJ2-3
d_gene: .
abundance: .
CDR3aa: CASSLYTGRTDTQYF
CDR3nt: TGTGCCAGCAGTTTATATACAGGGAGAACAGATACGCAGTATTTT

v_gene: TRBV20-1
j_gene: TRBJ1-5
d_gene: TRBD1
abundance: once
CDR3aa: CSAMGTGNQPQHF
CDR3nt: TGCAGTGCAATGGGGACAGGGAATCAGCCCCAGCATTTT

v_gene: TRBV4-2
j_gene: TRBJ1-4
d_gene: .
abundance: .
CDR3aa: CASSQGESTNEKLFF
CDR3nt: TGTGCCAGCAGCCAAGGGGAATCAACTAATGAAAAACTGTTTTTT

v_gene: TRBV20-1
j_gene: TRBJ2-1
d_gene: TRBD2
abundance: .
CDR3aa: CSAHRTSGINEQFF
CDR3nt: TGCAGTGCTCACCGGACTAGCGGGATAAATGAGCAGTTCTTC

v_gene: TRBV28
j_gene: TRBJ2-7
d_gene: .
abundance: few
CDR3aa: CASKPHTDGLYEQYF
CDR3nt: TGTGCCAGCAAGCCACATACGGACGGGTTGTACGAGCAGTACTTC

v_gene: TRBV20-1
j_gene: TRBJ1-4
d_gene: TRBD1
abundance: few
CDR3aa: CSAEQGAANEKLFF
CDR3nt: TGCAGTGCTGAACAGGGGGCAGCTAATGAAAAACTGTTTTTT

v_gene: TRBV19
j_gene: TRBJ2-3
d_gene: TRBD2
abundance: .
CDR3aa: CASSIDHSGRLTDTQYF
CDR3nt: TGTGCCAGTAGTATAGATCATAGCGGGAGGCTCACAGATACGCAGTATTTT

v_gene: TRBV7-2
j_gene: TRBJ1-5
d_gene: TRBD1
abundance: many
CDR3aa: CASTRTGEGQPQHF
CDR3nt: TGTGCCAGCACCCGGACAGGGGAGGGTCAGCCCCAGCATTTT

v_gene: TRBV24-1
j_gene: TRBJ2-3
d_gene: TRBD2
abundance: .
CDR3aa: CATSDGALREFPPSTDTQYF
CDR3nt: TGTGCCACCAGTGACGGGGCCTTGCGGGAGTTCCCCCCTAGCACAGATACGCAGTATTTT

v_gene: TRBV6-1
j_gene: TRBJ1-3
d_gene: .
abundance: .
CDR3aa: CASSVQVSGNTIYF
CDR3nt: TGTGCCAGCAGTGTCCAGGTCTCTGGAAACACCATATATTTT

v_gene: TRBV28
j_gene: TRBJ2-3
d_gene: .
abundance: few
CDR3aa: CASSPGTVNTDTQYF
CDR3nt: TGTGCCAGCAGCCCCGGGACGGTCAACACAGATACGCAGTATTTT

v_gene: TRBV6-5
j_gene: TRBJ1-1
d_gene: .
abundance: .
CDR3aa: CASSYGSGNTEAFF
CDR3nt: TGTGCCAGCAGTTATGGTTCGGGGAACACTGAAGCTTTCTTT